The 5 T cell receptor beta chains reported below all come from one sample, sequenced in a study of OX40 agonist ivuxolimab in advanced cancers. The data were produced by immunoSEQ multiplex PCR, yet TCRdb's version contains in-frame clones alone and is incomplete. Found here are tens of thousands of clones, more than 75% of them singletons; the top ten hold roughly 15%. The source was CD4+ or CD8+ T cells sorted from blood, collected in a trial of the OX40 agonist ivuxolimab. The receptors shown here come from an adult with an advanced solid tumor such as melanoma, head and neck, liver or kidney cancer.

This clone has more than one count but fewer than ten. V is TRBV6-1 and J is TRBJ1-2; 11 bases align to TRBD1. This CDR3 is 14 amino acids long. Germline V gene lookup returns CDR1 MNHNS and CDR2 SASEGT. With V trimmed by 6 bases and J by 4 bases, 4 bases remained unmatched. CDR3 sequence: CASRPGQGVYGYTF. CDR3 nucleotide sequence: TGTGCCAGCAGACCGGGACAGGGGGTCTATGGCTACACCTTC.

The table lists this clone with a count of one. The chain is built from TRBV5-1 and TRBJ1-1; D gene uncertain. The CDR3 is 14 residues long. CDR1 and CDR2 from the germline V gene are SGHRS and YFSETQ. Deletions cut 2 bases from V and 2 bases from J, with 10 bases between. CDR3 amino acids: CASSFSPTNTEAFF. CDR3 nucleotides: TGCGCCAGCAGCTTTTCGCCTACTAACACTGAAGCTTTCTTT.

The rearrangement links TRBV11-3 to TRBJ2-2; perhaps TRBD2 as D (6 bases). The germline V gene encodes CDR1 SGHNT and CDR2 YENEEA. Trimming took off 5 bases at V and 4 bases at J, with 14 bases between the two ends. There are 15 residues in the CDR3. In DNA form, the CDR3 reads TGTGCCAGCAGCGCCGGGACTTATAGCACCGGGGAGCTGTTTTTT. Encoded protein: CASSAGTYSTGELFF.

The CDR3 reads CASSPLSGGITDTQYF. For the CDR3, the DNA is TGTGCCAGCAGTCCCCTTTCGGGAGGGATAACAGATACGCAGTATTTT. V gene TRBV6-6 combines with J gene TRBJ2-3; 8 bases align to TRBD2. The CDR3 is 16 amino acids. The V gene's germline CDR1 is MNHNY and CDR2 SVGAGI (reference sequence). Trimming cost V 5 bases and J 3 bases; bases outside gene matches: 10.

V is TRBV6-4 and J is TRBJ2-1; 11 bases line up with TRBD2. V lost 3 bases and J lost 7; bases outside the gene matches: 2. Germline V gives CDR1 MRHNA, CDR2 SNTAGT. The CDR3 is 14 residues long. CDR3 in amino acids: CASSETSGSNEQFF. CDR3 DNA: TGTGCCAGCAGTGAAACTAGCGGGAGTAATGAGCAGTTCTTC.